One and the same sample provided the 10 T cell receptor beta chains below, sequenced in a study of blood T cells in healthy people across ages. A sample-barcoded 5' primer and a J-beta primer mix were used in a second PCR of roughly 6 to 11 cycles. TCRdb recomputed calls from the 5' RACE reads with MiXCR, one row per CDR3 protein. The sample lists 1.5 million to 2 million distinct CDR3 sequences, over 25% occurring once. The sample comprised blood. The receptors shown here come from a woman aged 30 to 39 in good health.

The J gene is TRBJ2-5, the V gene TRBV20-1; no clear D. In germline, CDR1 is DFQATT, CDR2 SNEGSKA (reference sequence). The CDR3 is 16 amino acids. V was shortened by 1 base and J by 5 bases, with 20 bases between the two germline ends. CDR3 DNA: TGCAGTGCTAGAGGTCCTAGTGTCTCCGCTCGGGAGACCCAGTACTTC. Protein sequence: CSARGPSVSARETQYF.

This clonotype was seen ten or more times. The V call is TRBV12-3 or TRBV12-4, the J call TRBJ2-7; D is undetermined. This CDR3 contains 12 residues. The V gene lost 3 bases and the J gene lost 4 bases, with 7 bases spanning the gap. For the CDR3, the DNA is TGTGCCAGCAGTTTCGACCCATACGAGCAGTACTTC. This sequence encodes CASSFDPYEQYF.

This clonotype was recorded at least ten times. The J gene is TRBJ2-7, the V gene TRBV10-3; weak D call: TRBD1 (5 bases). The CDR3 sequence is 13 residues long. Trimming stripped 2 bases from V and 3 bases from J, with 8 bases between. Per germline, CDR1 ENHRY and CDR2 SYGVKD. CDR3 loop: CAISEGQGYEQYF. For the CDR3, the DNA is TGTGCCATCAGTGAGGGGCAGGGCTACGAGCAGTACTTC.

Turning to this clonotype: This is likely a read error, given that the CDR3 carries no conserved phenylalanine or tryptophan at its end. V is TRBV5-5 and J is TRBJ2-7, with 12 positions matching TRBD2. With 2 bases clipped from V and 7 bases from J, the junction kept 10 bases outside the gene matches. The CDR3 totals 16 residues. In germline, CDR1 is SGHKS, CDR2 YYEKEE (reference sequence). The CDR3 nucleotides are TGTGCCAGCAGCTTAGTGACTAGCGGGAGCTCCAATGAGCAGTACATC. Translated: CASSLVTSGSSNEQYI.

This clonotype was observed a few times. The chain is built from TRBV6-1 and TRBJ1-5; 7 positions match TRBD1. The CDR3 is 17 amino acids. The V gene's germline CDR1 is MNHNS and CDR2 SASEGT. Losses at the gene ends were 6 bases for V and 0 bases for J; bases not matched to a gene: 11. DNA for the CDR3: TGTGCCAGCAGCGCCCGACAGGGAATAAATAGCAATCAGCCCCAGCATTTT. This translates into CASSARQGINSNQPQHF.

The gene calls are TRBV12-3 or TRBV12-4 and TRBJ1-5; D call uncertain. Between the trimmed V and J ends, which lost 4 bases and 0 bases, there was a span of 7 bases. The CDR3 extends over 14 amino acids. The CDR3 sequence is CASSSLLSNQPQHF. Written as DNA, the CDR3 is TGTGCCAGCAGTTCTCTTCTTAGCAATCAGCCCCAGCATTTT.

J is TRBJ2-3 and V is TRBV3-1; 15 bases fit TRBD2. The V gene end was trimmed by 1 base and the J gene end by 2 bases; junction bases not matched to a gene: 7. This CDR3 has 19 residues. Germline CDR1 LGHDT, CDR2 YNNKEL (reference sequence). This CDR3 is CASSQVGTSGGTYTDTQYF. The CDR3, as DNA: TGTGCCAGCAGCCAAGTTGGGACTAGCGGGGGGACGTACACAGATACGCAGTATTTT.

This clonotype occurred many times. The chain employs TRBV21-1 and TRBJ2-7. TRBV21-1 represents a pseudogene. The CDR3 spans 13 residues. In DNA, the CDR3 is TGTGCCAGCAGCAAAGAGATTAGCTACGAGCAGTACTTC. It specifies CASSKEISYEQYF.

The table lists this clonotype with a few counts. The rearrangement uses TRBV24-1 and TRBJ1-5; 10 positions agree with TRBD1. Trimming removed 4 bases from V and 11 bases from J; junction bases left unmatched: 7. The CDR3 has 14 amino acids. Looked up from germline, CDR1 is KGHDR and CDR2 is SFDVKD. The CDR3 loop reads CATSEGQGFLTQHF. CDR3 DNA sequence: TGTGCCACCAGTGAGGGACAGGGGTTCCTGACCCAGCATTTT.

The J gene is TRBJ2-2, the V gene TRBV4-1; D may correspond to TRBD1 or TRBD2 (5 bases each). CDR3 size: 16 residues. V shed 3 bases and J shed 6 bases, with 17 bases lying between them. Germline V CDR1 and CDR2: MGHRA, YSYEKL. As DNA, the CDR3 is TGCGCCAGCAGCCATCTCCCCGGGACGGTCCCCGGGGAGCTGTTTTTT. It yields the protein CASSHLPGTVPGELFF.